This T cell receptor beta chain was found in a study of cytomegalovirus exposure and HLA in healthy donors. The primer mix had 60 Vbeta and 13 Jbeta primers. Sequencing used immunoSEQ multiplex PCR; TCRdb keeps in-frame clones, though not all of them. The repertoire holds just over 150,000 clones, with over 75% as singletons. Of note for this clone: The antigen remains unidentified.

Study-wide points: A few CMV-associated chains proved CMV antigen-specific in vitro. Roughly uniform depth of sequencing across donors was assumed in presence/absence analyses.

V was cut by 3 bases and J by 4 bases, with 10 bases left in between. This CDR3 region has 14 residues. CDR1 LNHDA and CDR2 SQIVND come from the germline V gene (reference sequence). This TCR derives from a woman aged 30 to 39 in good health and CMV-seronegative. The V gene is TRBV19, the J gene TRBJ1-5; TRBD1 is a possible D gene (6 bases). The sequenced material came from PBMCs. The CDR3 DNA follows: TGTGCCAGTAGTATGAGGGGGGGGAATCAGCCCCAGCATTTT. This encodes CASSMRGGNQPQHF. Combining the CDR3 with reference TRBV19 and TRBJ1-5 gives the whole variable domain DGGITQSPKYLFRKEGQNVTLSCEQNLNHDAMYWYRQDPGQGLRLIYYSQIVNDFQKGDIAEGYSVSREKKESFPLTVTSAQKNPTAFYLCASSMRGGNQPQHFGDGTRLSIL.